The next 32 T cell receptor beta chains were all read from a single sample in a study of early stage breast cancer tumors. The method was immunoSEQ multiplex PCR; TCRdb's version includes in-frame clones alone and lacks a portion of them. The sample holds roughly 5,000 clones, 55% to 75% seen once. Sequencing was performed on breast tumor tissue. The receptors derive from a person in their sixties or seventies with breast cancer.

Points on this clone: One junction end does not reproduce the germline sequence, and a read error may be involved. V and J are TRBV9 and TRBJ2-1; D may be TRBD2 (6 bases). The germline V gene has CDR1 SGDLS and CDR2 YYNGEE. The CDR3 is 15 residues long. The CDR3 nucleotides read TGTGCCAGCAGCCTCGGGAGATCCTCCCACAATGAGCAGTTCTTC. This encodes CASSLGRSSHNEQFF. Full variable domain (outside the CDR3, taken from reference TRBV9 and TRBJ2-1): DSGVTQTPKHLITATGQRVTLRCSPRSGDLSVYWYQQSLDQGLQFLIQYYNGEERAKGNILERFSAQQFPDLHSELNLSSLELGDSALYFCASSLGRSSHNEQFFGPGTRLTVL.

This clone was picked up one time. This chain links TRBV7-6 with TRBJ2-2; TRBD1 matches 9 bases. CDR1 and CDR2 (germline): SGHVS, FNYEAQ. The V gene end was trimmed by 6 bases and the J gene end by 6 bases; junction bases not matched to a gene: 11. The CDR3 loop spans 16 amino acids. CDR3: CASSKPGQGYPGELFF. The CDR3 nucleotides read TGTGCCAGCAGTAAACCGGGACAGGGTTATCCCGGGGAGCTGTTTTTT.

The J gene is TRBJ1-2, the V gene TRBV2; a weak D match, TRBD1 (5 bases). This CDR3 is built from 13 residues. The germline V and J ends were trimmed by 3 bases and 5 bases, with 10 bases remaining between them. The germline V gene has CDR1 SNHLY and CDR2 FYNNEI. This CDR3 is CASSDNTGYGYTF. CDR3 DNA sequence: TGTGCCAGCAGTGACAATACAGGTTATGGCTACACCTTC.

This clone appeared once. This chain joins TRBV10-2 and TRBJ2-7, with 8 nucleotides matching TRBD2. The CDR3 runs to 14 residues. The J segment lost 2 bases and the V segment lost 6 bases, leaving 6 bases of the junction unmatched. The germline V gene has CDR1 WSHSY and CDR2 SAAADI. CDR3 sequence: CASRSGLAAYEQYF. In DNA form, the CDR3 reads TGCGCCAGCAGATCAGGACTAGCTGCCTACGAGCAGTACTTC.

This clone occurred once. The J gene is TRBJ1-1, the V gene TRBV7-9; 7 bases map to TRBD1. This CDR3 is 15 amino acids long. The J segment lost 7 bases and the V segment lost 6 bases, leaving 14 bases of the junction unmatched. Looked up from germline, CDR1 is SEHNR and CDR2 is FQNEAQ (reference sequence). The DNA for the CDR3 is TGTGCCAGCAGTTCCTACTCCGGACAGGTGGTTGAAGCTTTCTTT. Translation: CASSSYSGQVVEAFF.

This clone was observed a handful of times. The CDR3 protein is CASSGGLTGGYTF. Here the CDR3 DNA reads TGTGCCAGCAGTGGGGGCCTTACCGGTGGCTACACCTTC. The chain joins TRBV2 to TRBJ1-2; a weak D match, TRBD1 (5 bases). Between the trimmed V and J ends, which lost 4 bases and 7 bases, there was a span of 13 bases. The CDR3 spans 13 residues. Germline V gives CDR1 SNHLY, CDR2 FYNNEI.

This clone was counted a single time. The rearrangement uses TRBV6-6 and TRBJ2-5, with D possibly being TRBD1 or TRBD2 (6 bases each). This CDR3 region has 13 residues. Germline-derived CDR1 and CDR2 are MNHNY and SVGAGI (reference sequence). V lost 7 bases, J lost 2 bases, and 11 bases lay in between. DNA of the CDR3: TGTGCCAGCAACGTAGGGGGGCAAGAGACCCAGTACTTC. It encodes CASNVGGQETQYF.

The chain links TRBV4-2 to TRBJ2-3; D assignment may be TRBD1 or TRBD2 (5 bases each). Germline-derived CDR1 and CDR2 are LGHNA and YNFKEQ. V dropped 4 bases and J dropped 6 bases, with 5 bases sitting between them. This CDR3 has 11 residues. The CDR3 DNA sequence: TGTGCCAGCAGCCGGGGGGATACGCAGTATTTT. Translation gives CASSRGDTQYF.

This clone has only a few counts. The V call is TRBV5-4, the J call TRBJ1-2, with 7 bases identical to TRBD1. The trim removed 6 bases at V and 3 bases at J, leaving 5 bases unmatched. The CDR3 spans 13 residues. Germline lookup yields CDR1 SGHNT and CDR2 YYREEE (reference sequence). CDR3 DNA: TGTGCCAGCACCCTTCAGGGGGACTATGGCTACACCTTC. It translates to CASTLQGDYGYTF. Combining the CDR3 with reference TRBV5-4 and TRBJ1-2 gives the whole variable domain ETGVTQSPTHLIKTRGQQVTLRCSSQSGHNTVSWYQQALGQGPQFIFQYYREEENGRGNFPPRFSGLQFPNYSSELNVNALELDDSALYLCASTLQGDYGYTFGSGTRLTVV.

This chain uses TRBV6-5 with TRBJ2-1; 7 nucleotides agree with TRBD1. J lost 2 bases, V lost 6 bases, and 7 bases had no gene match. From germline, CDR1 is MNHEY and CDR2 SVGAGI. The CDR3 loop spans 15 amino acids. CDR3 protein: CASSLTGAPYNEQFF. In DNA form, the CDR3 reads TGTGCCAGCAGCCTCACAGGGGCCCCCTACAATGAGCAGTTCTTC.

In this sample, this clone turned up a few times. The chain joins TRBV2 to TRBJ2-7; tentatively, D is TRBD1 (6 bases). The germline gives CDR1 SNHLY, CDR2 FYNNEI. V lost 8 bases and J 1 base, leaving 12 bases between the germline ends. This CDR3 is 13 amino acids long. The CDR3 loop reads CASGDIGSYEQYF. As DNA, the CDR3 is TGTGCCAGCGGGGACATCGGGTCCTACGAGCAGTACTTC.

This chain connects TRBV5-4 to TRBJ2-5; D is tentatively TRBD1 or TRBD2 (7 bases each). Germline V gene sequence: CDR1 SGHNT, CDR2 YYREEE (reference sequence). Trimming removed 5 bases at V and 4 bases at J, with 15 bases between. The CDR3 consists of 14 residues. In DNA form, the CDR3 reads TGTGCCAGCAGGCCTACAGGGGAGGGAGAGACCCAGTACTTC. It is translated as CASRPTGEGETQYF.

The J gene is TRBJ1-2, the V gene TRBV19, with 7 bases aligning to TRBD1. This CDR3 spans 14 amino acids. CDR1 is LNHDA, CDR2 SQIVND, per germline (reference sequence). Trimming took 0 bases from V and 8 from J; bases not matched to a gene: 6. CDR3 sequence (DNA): TGTGCCAGTAGTATAGAGGGGACAGTCGGCGGCTACACCTTC. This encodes CASSIEGTVGGYTF.

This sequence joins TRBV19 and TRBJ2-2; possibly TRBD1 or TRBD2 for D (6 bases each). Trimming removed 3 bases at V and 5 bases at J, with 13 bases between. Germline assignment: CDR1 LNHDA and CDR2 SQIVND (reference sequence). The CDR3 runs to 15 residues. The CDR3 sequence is CASSIGGRWTGELFF. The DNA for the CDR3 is TGTGCCAGTAGTATCGGGGGCCGGTGGACCGGGGAGCTGTTTTTT. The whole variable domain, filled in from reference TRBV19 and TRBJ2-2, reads DGGITQSPKYLFRKEGQNVTLSCEQNLNHDAMYWYRQDPGQGLRLIYYSQIVNDFQKGDIAEGYSVSREKKESFPLTVTSAQKNPTAFYLCASSIGGRWTGELFFGEGSRLTVL.

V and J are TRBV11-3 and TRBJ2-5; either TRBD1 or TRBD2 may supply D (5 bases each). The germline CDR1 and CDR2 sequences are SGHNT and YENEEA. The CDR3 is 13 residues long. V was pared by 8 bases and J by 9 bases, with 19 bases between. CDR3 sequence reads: CASGWDARSSQYF. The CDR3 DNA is TGTGCCAGCGGTTGGGACGCCCGCAGTTCCCAGTACTTC.

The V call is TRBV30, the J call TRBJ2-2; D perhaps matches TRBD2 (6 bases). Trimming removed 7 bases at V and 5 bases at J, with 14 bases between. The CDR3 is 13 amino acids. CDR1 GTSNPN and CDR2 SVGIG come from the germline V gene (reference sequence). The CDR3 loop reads CASGEEGTGELFF. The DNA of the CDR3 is TGTGCCTCCGGCGAGGAGGGGACCGGGGAGCTGTTTTTT.

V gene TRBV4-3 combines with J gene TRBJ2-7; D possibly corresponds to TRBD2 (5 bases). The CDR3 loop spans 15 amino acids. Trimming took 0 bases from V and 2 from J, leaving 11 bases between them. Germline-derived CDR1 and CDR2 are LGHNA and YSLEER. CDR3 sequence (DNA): TGCGCCAGCAGCCAAGAGTTCCGGGGTACCTACGAGCAGTACTTC. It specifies CASSQEFRGTYEQYF.

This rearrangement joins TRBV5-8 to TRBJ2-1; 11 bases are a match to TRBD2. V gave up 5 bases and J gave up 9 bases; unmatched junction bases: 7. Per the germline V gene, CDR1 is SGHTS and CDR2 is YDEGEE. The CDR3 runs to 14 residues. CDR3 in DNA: TGTGCCAGCAGGGGTAGCGGGGGGGCCTTTGAGCAGTTCTTC. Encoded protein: CASRGSGGAFEQFF.

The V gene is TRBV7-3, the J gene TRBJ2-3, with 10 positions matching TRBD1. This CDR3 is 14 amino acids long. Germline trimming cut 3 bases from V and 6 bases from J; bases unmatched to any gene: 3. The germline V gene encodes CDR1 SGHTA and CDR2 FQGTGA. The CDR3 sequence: CASSFGQGGDTQYF. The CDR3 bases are TGTGCCAGCAGCTTCGGACAGGGGGGCGATACGCAGTATTTT.

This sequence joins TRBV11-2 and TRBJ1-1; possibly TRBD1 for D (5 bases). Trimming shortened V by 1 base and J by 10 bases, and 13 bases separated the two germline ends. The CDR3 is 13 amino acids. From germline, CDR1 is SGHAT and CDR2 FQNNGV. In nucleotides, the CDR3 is TGTGCCAGCAGCTTAGGTGGGGCGCGTGTAGCTTTCTTT. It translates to CASSLGGARVAFF.

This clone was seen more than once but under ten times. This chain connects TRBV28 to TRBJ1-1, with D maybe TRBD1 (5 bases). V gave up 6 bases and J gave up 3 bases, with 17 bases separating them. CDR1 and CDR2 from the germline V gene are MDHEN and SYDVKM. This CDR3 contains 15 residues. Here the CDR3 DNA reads TGTGCCAGCAGCCTCAGCGCAGGGAGGGACACTGAAGCTTTCTTT. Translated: CASSLSAGRDTEAFF.

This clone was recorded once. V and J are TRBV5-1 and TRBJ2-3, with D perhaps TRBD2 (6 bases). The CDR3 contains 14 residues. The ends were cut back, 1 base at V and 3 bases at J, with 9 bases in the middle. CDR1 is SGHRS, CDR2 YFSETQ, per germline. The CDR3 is CASSLWGETDTQYF. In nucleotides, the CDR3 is TGCGCCAGCAGCTTGTGGGGGGAAACAGATACGCAGTATTTT.

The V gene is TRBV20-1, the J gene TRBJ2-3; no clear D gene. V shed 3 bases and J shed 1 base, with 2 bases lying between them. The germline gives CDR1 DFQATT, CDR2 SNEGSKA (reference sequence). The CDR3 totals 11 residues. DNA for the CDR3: TGCAGTGCTAGCGGCACAGATACGCAGTATTTT. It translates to CSASGTDTQYF.

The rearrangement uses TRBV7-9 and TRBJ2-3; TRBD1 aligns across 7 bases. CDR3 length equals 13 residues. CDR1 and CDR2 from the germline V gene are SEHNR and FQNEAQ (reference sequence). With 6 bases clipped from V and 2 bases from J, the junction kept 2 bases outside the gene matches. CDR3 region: CASRQGDTDTQYF. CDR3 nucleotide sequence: TGTGCCAGCAGGCAGGGGGACACAGATACGCAGTATTTT.

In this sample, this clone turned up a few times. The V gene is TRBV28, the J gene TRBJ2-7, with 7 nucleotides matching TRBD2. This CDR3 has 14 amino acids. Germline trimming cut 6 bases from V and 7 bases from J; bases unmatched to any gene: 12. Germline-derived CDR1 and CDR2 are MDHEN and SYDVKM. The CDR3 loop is CASSFYGRSSEQYF. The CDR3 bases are TGTGCCAGCAGCTTCTACGGGAGGTCGAGTGAGCAGTACTTC.

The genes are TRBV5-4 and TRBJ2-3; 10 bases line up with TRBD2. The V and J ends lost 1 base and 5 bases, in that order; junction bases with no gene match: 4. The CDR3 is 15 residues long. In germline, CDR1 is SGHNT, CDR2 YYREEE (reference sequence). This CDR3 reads CASSLLAGGEDTQYF. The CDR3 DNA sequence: TGTGCCAGCAGCTTGTTAGCGGGAGGTGAAGATACGCAGTATTTT.

The CDR3, as DNA: TGTGCCAGCAGCTGCGCCATGAGACGACAAAGTCGGGCCAACGTCCTGACTTTC. Its translation: CASSCAMRRQSRANVLTF. The chain couples TRBV7-2 to TRBJ2-6; D is uncertain. CDR1 SGHTA and CDR2 FQGNSA come from the germline V gene. V was shortened by 4 bases and J by 5 bases, with 21 bases between the two germline ends. The CDR3 has 18 amino acids.

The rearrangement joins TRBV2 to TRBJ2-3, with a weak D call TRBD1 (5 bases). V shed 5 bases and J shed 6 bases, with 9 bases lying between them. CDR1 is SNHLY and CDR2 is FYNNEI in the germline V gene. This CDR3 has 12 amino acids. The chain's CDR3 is CASSWGPDTQYF. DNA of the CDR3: TGTGCCAGCAGTTGGGGCCCGGATACGCAGTATTTT.

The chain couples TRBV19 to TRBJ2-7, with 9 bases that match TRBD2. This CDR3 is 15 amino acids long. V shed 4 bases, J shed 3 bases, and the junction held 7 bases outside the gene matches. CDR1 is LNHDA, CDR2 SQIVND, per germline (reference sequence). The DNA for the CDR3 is TGTGCCAGTAGTACCCTGACTAGCGGAAGCTACGAGCAGTACTTC. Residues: CASSTLTSGSYEQYF.

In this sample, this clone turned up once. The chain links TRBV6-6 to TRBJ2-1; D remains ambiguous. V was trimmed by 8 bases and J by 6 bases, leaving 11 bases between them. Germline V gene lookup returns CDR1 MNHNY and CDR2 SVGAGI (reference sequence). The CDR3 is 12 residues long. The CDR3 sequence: CASGLESNEQFF. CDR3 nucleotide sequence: TGTGCCAGCGGGTTAGAAAGCAATGAGCAGTTCTTC.

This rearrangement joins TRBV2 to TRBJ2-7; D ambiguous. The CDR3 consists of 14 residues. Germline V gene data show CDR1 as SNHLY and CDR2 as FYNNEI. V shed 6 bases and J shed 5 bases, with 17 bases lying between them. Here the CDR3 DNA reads TGTGCCAGCAGGGACGCCTTGGGCCTCCACGAGCAGTACTTC. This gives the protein CASRDALGLHEQYF.

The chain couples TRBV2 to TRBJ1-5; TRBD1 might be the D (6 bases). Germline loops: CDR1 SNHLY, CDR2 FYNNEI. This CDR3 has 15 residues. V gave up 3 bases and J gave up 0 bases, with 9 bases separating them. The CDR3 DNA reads TGTGCCAGCAGTGAGCCGGGACATAGCAATCAGCCCCAGCATTTT. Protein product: CASSEPGHSNQPQHF.